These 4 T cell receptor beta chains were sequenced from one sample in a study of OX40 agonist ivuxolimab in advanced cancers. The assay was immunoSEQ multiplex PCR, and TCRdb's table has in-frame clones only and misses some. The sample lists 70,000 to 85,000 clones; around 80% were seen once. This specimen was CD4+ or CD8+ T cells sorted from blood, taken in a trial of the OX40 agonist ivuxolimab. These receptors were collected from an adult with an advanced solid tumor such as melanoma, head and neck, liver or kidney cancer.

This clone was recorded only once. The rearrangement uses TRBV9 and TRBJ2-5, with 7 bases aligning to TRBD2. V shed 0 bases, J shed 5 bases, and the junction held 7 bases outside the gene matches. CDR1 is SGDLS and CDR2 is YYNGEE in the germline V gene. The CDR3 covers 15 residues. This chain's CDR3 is CASSVERGIGETQYF. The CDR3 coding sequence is TGTGCCAGCAGCGTAGAGCGGGGAATAGGGGAGACCCAGTACTTC.

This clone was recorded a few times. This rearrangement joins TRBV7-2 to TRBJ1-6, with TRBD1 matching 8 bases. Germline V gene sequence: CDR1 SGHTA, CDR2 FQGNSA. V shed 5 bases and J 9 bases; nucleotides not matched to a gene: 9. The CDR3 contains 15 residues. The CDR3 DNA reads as TGTGCCAGCAGCGCTCAGGGGGCAGGGGCTTCACCCCTCCACTTT. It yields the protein CASSAQGAGASPLHF.

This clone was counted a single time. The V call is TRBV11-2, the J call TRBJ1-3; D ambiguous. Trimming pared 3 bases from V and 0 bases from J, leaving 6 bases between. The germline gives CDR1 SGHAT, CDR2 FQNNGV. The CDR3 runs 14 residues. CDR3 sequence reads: CASSFTDSGNTIYF. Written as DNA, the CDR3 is TGTGCCAGCAGCTTTACAGACTCTGGAAACACCATATATTTT.

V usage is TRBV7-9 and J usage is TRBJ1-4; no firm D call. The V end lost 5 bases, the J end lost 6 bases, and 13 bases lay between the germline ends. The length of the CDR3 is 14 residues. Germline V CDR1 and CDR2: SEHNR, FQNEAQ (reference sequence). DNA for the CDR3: TGTGCCAGCAGCGCCCGGGTTGTCGATGAAAAACTGTTTTTT. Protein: CASSARVVDEKLFF.